This T cell receptor (beta chain) was captured by sequencing in a study of control samples from healthy donors and cancer patients. The germline CDR1 and CDR2 sequences are SGHTA and FQGTGA. Unmatched junction bases numbered 13, after V lost 6 bases and J lost 7 bases. The CDR3 is made up of 17 amino acids. The data were produced by immunoSEQ multiplex PCR, yet TCRdb's version contains in-frame clones alone and is incomplete. Of approximately 110,000 clones listed, 83% are singletons. The receptor comes from a woman aged 45-59 years in good health. Sequenced sample: blood. The rearrangement uses TRBV7-3 and TRBJ2-1; 12 bases map to TRBD2. The CDR3 spells CASSPTSGRPGLNEQFF. The CDR3, as DNA: TGTGCCAGCAGTCCGACTAGCGGGAGACCCGGGTTGAATGAGCAGTTCTTC.